One and the same sample provided the 22 T cell receptor beta chains below, sequenced in a study of blood T cell repertoires in COVID-19. Assay used: immunoSEQ multiplex PCR; TCRdb lists only in-frame clones, some missing. This sample has roughly 150,000 clones; around 88% occur once, and the top ten carry around 3.2%. Sequencing input: peripheral blood. The origin of the receptors is a man between 60 and 75 years old with active or convalescent COVID-19.

The V and J genes are TRBV28 and TRBJ1-5; D not certain. This CDR3 comprises 13 residues. Trimming removed 6 bases at V and 3 bases at J, with 9 bases between. Germline lookup yields CDR1 MDHEN and CDR2 SYDVKM. In nucleotides, the CDR3 is TGTGCCAGCAGGCTACAGTTCAATCAGCCCCAGCATTTT. Its translation is CASRLQFNQPQHF.

V and J are TRBV27 and TRBJ2-7; D possibly corresponds to TRBD2 (6 bases). The CDR3 length is 16 residues. Per the germline V gene, CDR1 is MNHEY and CDR2 is SMNVEV (reference sequence). Trimming stripped 6 bases from V and 6 bases from J, with 24 bases between. CDR3 DNA: TGTGCCAGCAGGTCCCGGGGACGAGGAGGGGTGGTCGAGCAGTACTTC. Its translation is CASRSRGRGGVVEQYF.

The chain uses TRBV6-4 and TRBJ1-1, with TRBD1 matching 7 bases. This CDR3 is built from 14 residues. Germline CDR1 MRHNA, CDR2 SNTAGT. Losses at the gene ends were 3 bases for V and 4 bases for J; bases not matched to a gene: 5. The CDR3 sequence is CASSEKGGSTEAFF. CDR3 nucleotide sequence: TGTGCCAGCAGTGAAAAAGGGGGCTCCACTGAAGCTTTCTTT.

As regards this clone: The junction differs from germline at one of its ends, possibly a read error. The chain is built from TRBV7-7 and TRBJ2-3; 16 bases match TRBD2. Germline lookup yields CDR1 SSHAT and CDR2 FNYEAQ (reference sequence). The length of the CDR3 is 17 residues. The CDR3 bases are TGTGCTAGCAGCCCCGGGACTAGCGGGAGGGCCTATGATACGCAGTATTTT. This sequence encodes CASSPGTSGRAYDTQYF.

This chain uses TRBV7-2 with TRBJ1-2; no reliable D call. CDR1 SGHTA and CDR2 FQGNSA come from the germline V gene. This CDR3 spans 13 amino acids. V was cut by 5 bases and J by 2 bases, with 9 bases left in between. The chain's CDR3 is CASSRGRNYGYTF. In nucleotides, the CDR3 is TGTGCCAGCAGCCGGGGTAGAAACTATGGCTACACCTTC.

This clone appeared once. The chain links TRBV6-5 to TRBJ1-1; 9 bases are shared with TRBD1. The CDR3 runs to 12 residues. Germline-derived CDR1 and CDR2 are MNHEY and SVGAGI. J lost 7 bases, V lost 6 bases, and 3 bases had no gene match. CDR3 DNA sequence: TGTGCCAGCAGGGACAGGGGCGATGAAGCTTTCTTT. It encodes CASRDRGDEAFF.

The genes are TRBV10-3 and TRBJ2-1; 7 positions match TRBD1. V trimming: 6 bases; J trimming: 8 bases; junction bases outside the gene matches: 10. The CDR3 length is 14 residues. Germline CDR1 is ENHRY and CDR2 is SYGVKD. The DNA for the CDR3 is TGTGCCATCAGACTACGCCCTCAGGGGGATGAGCAGTTCTTC. It specifies CAIRLRPQGDEQFF.

The genes are TRBV7-2 and TRBJ1-1, with D uncertain. Germline-derived CDR1 and CDR2 are SGHTA and FQGNSA. The CDR3 is 15 residues long. V was shortened by 3 bases and J by 3 bases, with 14 bases between the two germline ends. The CDR3 region is CASSFPTGRDTEAFF. CDR3 nucleotide sequence: TGTGCCAGCAGCTTCCCGACCGGGCGGGACACTGAAGCTTTCTTT.

The V gene is TRBV7-9, the J gene TRBJ2-1, with 14 positions matching TRBD2. The junction had 5 bases not matched to a gene; V was cut back by 5 bases and J by 8 bases. The CDR3 extends over 15 amino acids. Germline-derived CDR1 and CDR2 are SEHNR and FQNEAQ (reference sequence). The CDR3 protein is CASSLGTSGSYEQFF. The CDR3 DNA is TGTGCCAGCAGCCTCGGGACTAGCGGGAGCTATGAGCAGTTCTTC.

This chain's CDR3 is CASSSLAGQETQYF. The DNA for the CDR3 is TGTGCCAGCAGTAGTCTAGCGGGGCAAGAGACCCAGTACTTC. This chain connects TRBV6-5 to TRBJ2-5; 9 bases fit TRBD2. The CDR3 spans 14 residues. J lost 2 bases, V lost 5 bases, and 3 bases had no gene match. Germline CDR1 is MNHEY and CDR2 is SVGAGI.

This chain joins TRBV10-3 and TRBJ2-7; D is unresolved. Germline assignment: CDR1 ENHRY and CDR2 SYGVKD. Trimming shortened V by 0 bases and J by 4 bases, and 7 bases separated the two germline ends. This CDR3 is built from 13 residues. CDR3 loop: CAISESEKYEQYF. The CDR3 DNA reads TGTGCCATCAGTGAGTCAGAGAAATACGAGCAGTACTTC.

The rearrangement uses TRBV19 and TRBJ1-4; D might be TRBD1 (5 bases). V was trimmed by 6 bases and J by 3 bases, leaving 11 bases between them. The length of the CDR3 is 14 residues. Germline V gene sequence: CDR1 LNHDA, CDR2 SQIVND (reference sequence). The CDR3 nucleotides read TGTGCCAGTAGACTCAGACAGCCTAATGAAAAACTGTTTTTT. Translated: CASRLRQPNEKLFF.

This chain connects TRBV2 to TRBJ1-2, with 8 bases identical to TRBD1. The CDR3 is made up of 15 amino acids. V lost 2 bases, J lost 2 bases, and 4 bases stayed unmatched. Looked up from germline, CDR1 is SNHLY and CDR2 is FYNNEI. The CDR3 DNA reads TGTGCCAGCAGTGAAAAGTCAGGGGGCAACTATGGCTACACCTTC. It encodes CASSEKSGGNYGYTF.

This chain links TRBV15 with TRBJ2-5, with 8 positions matching TRBD1. The V segment lost 4 bases and the J segment 8 bases; nucleotides outside the gene matches: 12. CDR1 and CDR2 from the germline V gene are LNHNV and YYDKDF (reference sequence). The CDR3 length is 15 residues. DNA for the CDR3: TGTGCCACCAGCATACAGACAGGGGCCTTTGCAACCCAGTACTTC. The encoded protein is CATSIQTGAFATQYF.

The J gene is TRBJ2-2, the V gene TRBV19; the match to TRBD1 covers 8 bases. J lost 7 bases, V lost 6 bases, and 7 bases had no gene match. Germline V gives CDR1 LNHDA, CDR2 SQIVND (reference sequence). The CDR3 consists of 14 residues. The CDR3 reads CASRNQGAGGELFF. CDR3 bases: TGTGCCAGTAGGAACCAGGGGGCAGGCGGGGAGCTGTTTTTT.

The chain has TRBV27 and TRBJ1-4; 9 positions match TRBD1. Per germline, CDR1 MNHEY and CDR2 SMNVEV (reference sequence). Unmatched junction bases numbered 12, after V lost 5 bases and J lost 8 bases. This CDR3 has 16 amino acids. In DNA form, the CDR3 reads TGTGCCAGCAGTGTCGACCTTGGGACAGGGTCCGAAAAACTGTTTTTT. Residues: CASSVDLGTGSEKLFF.

This chain joins TRBV7-2 and TRBJ2-7; D is unresolved. Looked up from germline, CDR1 is SGHTA and CDR2 is FQGNSA. The CDR3 contains 15 residues. V was cut by 1 base and J by 0 bases, with 10 bases left in between. DNA for the CDR3: TGTGCCAGCAGCTTAGACGCCACACCCTCCTACGAGCAGTACTTC. It specifies CASSLDATPSYEQYF.

J is TRBJ1-5 and V is TRBV6-1; D is undetermined. The CDR3 is made up of 16 amino acids. Germline assignment: CDR1 MNHNS and CDR2 SASEGT. Between the trimmed V and J ends, which lost 2 bases and 5 bases, there was a span of 16 bases. CDR3 residues: CASSEIGRLGYQPQHF. The CDR3 nucleotides read TGTGCCAGCAGTGAAATCGGGAGGTTGGGGTATCAGCCCCAGCATTTT.

The J gene is TRBJ1-1, the V gene TRBV28; D might be TRBD1 (6 bases). The V and J ends lost 2 bases and 1 base respectively, with 11 bases between them. The CDR3 extends over 15 amino acids. Germline CDR1 MDHEN, CDR2 SYDVKM. DNA of the CDR3: TGTGCCAGCAGTTTACGGGGGGCCCCGAACACTGAAGCTTTCTTT. Protein: CASSLRGAPNTEAFF.

This clone was counted a single time. V is TRBV4-2 and J is TRBJ1-2, with 8 bases lining up with TRBD1. Germline V gives CDR1 LGHNA, CDR2 YNFKEQ. The junction had 5 bases not matched to a gene; V was cut back by 0 bases and J by 8 bases. The CDR3 extends over 14 amino acids. The chain's CDR3 is CASSQEDRAEGYTF. The CDR3 nucleotides read TGTGCCAGCAGCCAAGAGGACAGGGCTGAAGGCTACACCTTC.

V usage is TRBV9 and J usage is TRBJ1-2, with 9 bases fitting TRBD1. The germline V gene encodes CDR1 SGDLS and CDR2 YYNGEE. After removal of 4 bases from V and 3 bases from J, the junction contained 10 bases not matched to a gene. This CDR3 contains 16 residues. CDR3 coding DNA: TGTGCCAGCAGCTCCCGCGACGGGACAGGGTACTATGGCTACACCTTC. It codes for CASSSRDGTGYYGYTF.

The chain employs TRBV6-5 and TRBJ2-7, with 10 bases lining up with TRBD1. V lost 7 bases and J lost 3; bases outside the gene matches: 6. The CDR3 loop spans 14 amino acids. Germline lookup yields CDR1 MNHEY and CDR2 SVGAGI. The CDR3: CASKKDRGGYEQYF. DNA of the CDR3: TGTGCCAGCAAGAAGGACAGGGGGGGCTACGAGCAGTACTTC.